This T cell receptor beta chain derives from a study of blood T cell repertoires in COVID-19. Study-wide background: Samples representing acute and convalescent COVID-19 were sourced from the United States, Italy and Spain. Sample material is recorded as cDNA or gDNA derived from T cells, B-cell-depleted T cells, or PBMCs.

The CDR3 is 15 amino acids. Looked up from germline, CDR1 is SGDLS and CDR2 is YYNGEE. The V gene lost 0 bases and the J gene lost 4 bases, with 13 bases spanning the gap. In the authors' methods: Reference gene primer amplification gave estimated nucleated cell counts. The table came from immunoSEQ multiplex PCR; TCRdb's copy has only in-frame clones and leaves some out. The V and J calls and clone size are taken from that table; D and trimming were inferred from the DNA. This sample has roughly 120,000 clones, with about 80% found just once. V is TRBV9 and J is TRBJ1-2; D might be TRBD1 (5 bases). The specimen sequenced was peripheral blood. This sequence was found in a man aged 70 or older with acute or convalescent COVID-19. The CDR3 here is CASSVGTVGGYGYTF. The CDR3 nucleotides are TGTGCCAGCAGCGTAGGCACGGTCGGGGGCTATGGCTACACCTTC. The complete variable domain, with remaining parts taken from reference TRBV9 and TRBJ1-2, reads DSGVTQTPKHLITATGQRVTLRCSPRSGDLSVYWYQQSLDQGLQFLIQYYNGEERAKGNILERFSAQQFPDLHSELNLSSLELGDSALYFCASSVGTVGGYGYTFGSGTRLTVV.